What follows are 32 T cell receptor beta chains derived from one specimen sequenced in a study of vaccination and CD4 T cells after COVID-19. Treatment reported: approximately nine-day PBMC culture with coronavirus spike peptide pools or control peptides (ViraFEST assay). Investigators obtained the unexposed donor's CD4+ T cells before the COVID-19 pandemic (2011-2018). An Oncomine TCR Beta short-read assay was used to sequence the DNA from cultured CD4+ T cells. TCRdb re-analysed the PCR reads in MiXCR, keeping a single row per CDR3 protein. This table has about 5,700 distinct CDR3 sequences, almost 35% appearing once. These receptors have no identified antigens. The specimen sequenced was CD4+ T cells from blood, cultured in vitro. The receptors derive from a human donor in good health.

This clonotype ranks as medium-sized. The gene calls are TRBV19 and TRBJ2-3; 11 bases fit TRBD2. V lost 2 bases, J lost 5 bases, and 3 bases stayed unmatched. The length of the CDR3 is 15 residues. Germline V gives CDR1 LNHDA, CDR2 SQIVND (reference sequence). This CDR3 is CASSILAGGQDTQYF. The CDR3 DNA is TGTGCCAGTAGTATACTAGCGGGGGGCCAAGATACGCAGTATTTT.

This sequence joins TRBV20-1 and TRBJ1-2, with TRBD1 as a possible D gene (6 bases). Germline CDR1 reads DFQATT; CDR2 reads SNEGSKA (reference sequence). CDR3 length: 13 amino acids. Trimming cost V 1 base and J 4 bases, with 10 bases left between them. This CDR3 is CSARGMDSYGYTF. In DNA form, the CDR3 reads TGCAGTGCTAGAGGCATGGACAGCTATGGCTACACCTTC.

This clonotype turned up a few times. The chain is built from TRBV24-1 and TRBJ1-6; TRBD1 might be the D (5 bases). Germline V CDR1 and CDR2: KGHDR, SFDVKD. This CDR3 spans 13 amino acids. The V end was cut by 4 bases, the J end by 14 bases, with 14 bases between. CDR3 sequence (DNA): TGTGCCACCAGTGAGTGGGGCCATGAAACCCTCCACTTT. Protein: CATSEWGHETLHF.

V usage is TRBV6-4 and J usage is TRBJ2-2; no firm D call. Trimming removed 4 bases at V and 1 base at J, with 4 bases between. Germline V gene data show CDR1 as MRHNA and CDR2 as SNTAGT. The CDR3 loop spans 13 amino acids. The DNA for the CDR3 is TGTGCCAGCAGTGCAGGGAACACCGGGGAGCTGTTTTTT. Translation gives CASSAGNTGELFF.

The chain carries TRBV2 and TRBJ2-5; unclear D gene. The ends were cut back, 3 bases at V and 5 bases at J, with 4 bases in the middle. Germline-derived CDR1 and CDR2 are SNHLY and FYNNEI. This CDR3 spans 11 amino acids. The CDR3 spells CASSDWETQYF. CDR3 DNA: TGTGCCAGCAGTGATTGGGAGACCCAGTACTTC.

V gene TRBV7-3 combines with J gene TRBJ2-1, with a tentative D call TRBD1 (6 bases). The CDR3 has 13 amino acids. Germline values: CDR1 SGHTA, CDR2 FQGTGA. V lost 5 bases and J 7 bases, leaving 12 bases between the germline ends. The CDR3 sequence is CASSLQQGNEQFF. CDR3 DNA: TGTGCCAGCAGCCTCCAACAGGGAAATGAGCAGTTCTTC.

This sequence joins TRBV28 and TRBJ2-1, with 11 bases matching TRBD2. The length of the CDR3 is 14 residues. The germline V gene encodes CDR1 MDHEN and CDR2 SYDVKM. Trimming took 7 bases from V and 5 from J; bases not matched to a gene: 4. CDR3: CASTLAGVHNEQFF. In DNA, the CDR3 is TGTGCCAGCACACTAGCGGGGGTCCACAATGAGCAGTTCTTC.

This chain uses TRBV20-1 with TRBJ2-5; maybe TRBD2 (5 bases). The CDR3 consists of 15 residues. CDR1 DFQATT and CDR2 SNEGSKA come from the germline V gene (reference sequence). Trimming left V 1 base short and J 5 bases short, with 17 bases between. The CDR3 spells CSARARVLLGETQYF. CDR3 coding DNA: TGCAGTGCTAGAGCGAGGGTGTTGCTAGGGGAGACCCAGTACTTC.

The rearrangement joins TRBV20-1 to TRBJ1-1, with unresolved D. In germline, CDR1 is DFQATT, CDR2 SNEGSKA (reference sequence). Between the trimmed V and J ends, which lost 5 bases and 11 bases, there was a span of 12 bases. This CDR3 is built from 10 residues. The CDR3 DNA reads TGCAGTGCTTTTACTCGAGGGGCTTTCTTT. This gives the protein CSAFTRGAFF.

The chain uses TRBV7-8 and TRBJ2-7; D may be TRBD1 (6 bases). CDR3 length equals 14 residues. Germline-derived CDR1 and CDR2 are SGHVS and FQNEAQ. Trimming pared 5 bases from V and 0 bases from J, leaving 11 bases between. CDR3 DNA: TGTGCCAGCAGCGAACAGGGCCACTCCTACGAGCAGTACTTC. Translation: CASSEQGHSYEQYF.

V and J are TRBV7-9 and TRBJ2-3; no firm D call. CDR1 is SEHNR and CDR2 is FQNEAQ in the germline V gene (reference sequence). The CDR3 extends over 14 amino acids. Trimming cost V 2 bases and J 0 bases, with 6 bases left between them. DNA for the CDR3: TGTGCCAGCAGCTTATTCCCTAGCACAGATACGCAGTATTTT. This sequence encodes CASSLFPSTDTQYF.

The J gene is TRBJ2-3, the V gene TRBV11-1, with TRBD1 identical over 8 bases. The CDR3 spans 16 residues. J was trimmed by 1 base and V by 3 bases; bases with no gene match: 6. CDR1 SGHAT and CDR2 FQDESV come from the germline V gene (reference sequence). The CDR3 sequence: CASSFAGTGRTDTQYF. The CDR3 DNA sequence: TGTGCCAGCAGCTTTGCCGGGACAGGACGCACAGATACGCAGTATTTT. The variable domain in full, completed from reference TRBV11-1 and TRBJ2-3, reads EAEVAQSPRYKITEKSQAVAFWCDPISGHATLYWYRQILGQGPELLVQFQDESVVDDSQLPKDRFSAERLKGVDSTLKIQPAELGDSAMYLCASSFAGTGRTDTQYFGPGTRLTVL.

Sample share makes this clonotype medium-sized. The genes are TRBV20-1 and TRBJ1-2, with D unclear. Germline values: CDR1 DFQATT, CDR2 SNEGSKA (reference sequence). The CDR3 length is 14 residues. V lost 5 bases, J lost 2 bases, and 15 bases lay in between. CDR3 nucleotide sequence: TGCAGTGCTTCGTCCCTGGGCCAAAACTATGGCTACACCTTC. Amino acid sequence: CSASSLGQNYGYTF.

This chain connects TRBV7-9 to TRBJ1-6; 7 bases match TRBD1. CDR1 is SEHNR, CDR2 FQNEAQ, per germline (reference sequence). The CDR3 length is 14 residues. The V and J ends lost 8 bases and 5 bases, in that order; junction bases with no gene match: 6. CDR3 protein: CASGPQGNNSPLHF. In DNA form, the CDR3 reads TGTGCCAGCGGCCCACAGGGGAATAATTCACCCCTCCACTTT.

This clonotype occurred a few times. The CDR3 here is CASRQTTGQLNTEAFF. Written as DNA, the CDR3 is TGTGCCAGCAGACAAACGACGGGACAGTTGAACACTGAAGCTTTCTTT. The chain couples TRBV27 to TRBJ1-1; 7 bases align to TRBD1. CDR3 size: 16 residues. V lost 6 bases to trimming and J lost 0 bases; unmatched junction nucleotides: 10. Germline V CDR1 and CDR2: MNHEY, SMNVEV (reference sequence).

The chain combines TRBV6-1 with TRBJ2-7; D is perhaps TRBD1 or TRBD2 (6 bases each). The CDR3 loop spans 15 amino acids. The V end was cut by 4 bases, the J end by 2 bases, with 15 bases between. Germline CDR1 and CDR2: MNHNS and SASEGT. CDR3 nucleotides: TGTGCCAGCAGTGGTCGGCAGGGGAGGCCCTACGAGCAGTACTTC. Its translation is CASSGRQGRPYEQYF.

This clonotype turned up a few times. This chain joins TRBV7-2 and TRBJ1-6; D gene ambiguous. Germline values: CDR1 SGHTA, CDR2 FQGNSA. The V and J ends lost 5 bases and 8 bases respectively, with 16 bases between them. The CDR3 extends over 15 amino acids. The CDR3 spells CASSAGLGRDSPLHF. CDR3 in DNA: TGTGCCAGCAGCGCCGGACTAGGGAGGGATTCACCCCTCCACTTT.

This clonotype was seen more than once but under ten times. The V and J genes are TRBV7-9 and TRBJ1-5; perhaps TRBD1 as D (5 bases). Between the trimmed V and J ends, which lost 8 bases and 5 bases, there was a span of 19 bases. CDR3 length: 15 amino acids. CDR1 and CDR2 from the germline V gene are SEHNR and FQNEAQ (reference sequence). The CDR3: CASDRGTGKDQPQHF. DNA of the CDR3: TGTGCCAGCGACCGAGGGACGGGAAAAGATCAGCCCCAGCATTTT.

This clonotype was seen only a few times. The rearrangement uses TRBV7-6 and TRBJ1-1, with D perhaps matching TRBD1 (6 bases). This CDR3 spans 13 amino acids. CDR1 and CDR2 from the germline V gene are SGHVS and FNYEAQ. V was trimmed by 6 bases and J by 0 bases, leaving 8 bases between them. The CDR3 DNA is TGTGCCAGCAGTCGGACAGTGAACACTGAAGCTTTCTTT. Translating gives CASSRTVNTEAFF.

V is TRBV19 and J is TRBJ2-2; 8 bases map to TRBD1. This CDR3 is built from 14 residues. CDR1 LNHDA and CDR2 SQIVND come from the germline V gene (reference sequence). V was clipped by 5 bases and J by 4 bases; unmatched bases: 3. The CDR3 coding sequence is TGTGCCAGTAGTCTTACAGGGGGCACCGGGGAGCTGTTTTTT. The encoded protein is CASSLTGGTGELFF.

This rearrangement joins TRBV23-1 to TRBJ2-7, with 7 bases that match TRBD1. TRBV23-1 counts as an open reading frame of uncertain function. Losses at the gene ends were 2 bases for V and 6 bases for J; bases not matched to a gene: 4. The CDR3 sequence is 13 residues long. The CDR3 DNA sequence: TGCGCCAGCAGTCAACCGACAGGGACCGAGCAGTACTTC. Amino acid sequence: CASSQPTGTEQYF.

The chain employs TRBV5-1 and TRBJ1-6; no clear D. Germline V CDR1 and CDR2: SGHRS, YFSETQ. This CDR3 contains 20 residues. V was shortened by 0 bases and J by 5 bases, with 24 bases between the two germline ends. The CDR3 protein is CASSLAAGLDPRTHNSPLHF. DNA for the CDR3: TGCGCCAGCAGCTTGGCTGCAGGTCTCGATCCCCGTACTCATAATTCACCCCTCCACTTT.

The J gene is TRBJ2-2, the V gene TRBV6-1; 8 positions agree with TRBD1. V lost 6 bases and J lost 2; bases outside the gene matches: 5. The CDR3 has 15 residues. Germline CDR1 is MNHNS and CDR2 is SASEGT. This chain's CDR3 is CASRPGQANTGELFF. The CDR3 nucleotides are TGTGCCAGCAGACCGGGACAGGCCAACACCGGGGAGCTGTTTTTT.

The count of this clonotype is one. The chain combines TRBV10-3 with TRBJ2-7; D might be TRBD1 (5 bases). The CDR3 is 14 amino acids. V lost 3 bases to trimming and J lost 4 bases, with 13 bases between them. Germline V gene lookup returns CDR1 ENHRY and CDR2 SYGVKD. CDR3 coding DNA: TGTGCCATCAGTGATAAGCAGGGCAGTTACGAGCAGTACTTC. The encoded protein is CAISDKQGSYEQYF.

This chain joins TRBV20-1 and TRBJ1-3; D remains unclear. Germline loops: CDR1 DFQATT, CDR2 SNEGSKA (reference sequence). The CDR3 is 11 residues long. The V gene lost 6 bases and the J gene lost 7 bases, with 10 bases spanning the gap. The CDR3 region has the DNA TGCAGTGCCCAGACGCGCAACACCATATATTTT. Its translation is CSAQTRNTIYF.

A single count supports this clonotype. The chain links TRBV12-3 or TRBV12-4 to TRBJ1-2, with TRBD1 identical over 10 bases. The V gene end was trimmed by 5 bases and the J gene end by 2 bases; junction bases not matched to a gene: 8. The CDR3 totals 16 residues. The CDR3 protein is CASSPRTGGANYGYTF. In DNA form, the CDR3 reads TGTGCCAGCAGTCCCCGGACAGGGGGGGCCAACTATGGCTACACCTTC.

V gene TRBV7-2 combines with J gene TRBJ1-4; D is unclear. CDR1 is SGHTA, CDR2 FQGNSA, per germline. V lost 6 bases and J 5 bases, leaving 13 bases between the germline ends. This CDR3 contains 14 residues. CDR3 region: CASRESAVNEKLFF. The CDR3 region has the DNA TGTGCCAGCAGAGAAAGTGCTGTCAATGAAAAACTGTTTTTT.

CDR3 sequence (DNA): TGTGCCAGTAGTATAGTCCGGGACAGTCCTATCTACGAGCAGTACTTC. Translating it yields CASSIVRDSPIYEQYF. The chain joins TRBV19 to TRBJ2-7; the match to TRBD1 covers 7 bases. The CDR3 extends over 16 amino acids. Per the germline V gene, CDR1 is LNHDA and CDR2 is SQIVND (reference sequence). With 1 base clipped from V and 3 bases from J, the junction kept 9 bases outside the gene matches.

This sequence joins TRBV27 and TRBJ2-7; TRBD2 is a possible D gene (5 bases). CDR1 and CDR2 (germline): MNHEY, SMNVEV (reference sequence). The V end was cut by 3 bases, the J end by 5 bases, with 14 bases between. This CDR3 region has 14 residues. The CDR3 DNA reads TGTGCCAGCAGTTTGAGACGGGGATGGGACGAGCAGTACTTC. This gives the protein CASSLRRGWDEQYF.

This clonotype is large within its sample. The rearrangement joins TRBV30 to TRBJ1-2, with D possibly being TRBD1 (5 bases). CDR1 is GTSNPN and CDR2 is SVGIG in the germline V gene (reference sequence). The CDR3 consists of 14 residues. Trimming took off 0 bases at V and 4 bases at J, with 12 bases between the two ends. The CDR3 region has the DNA TGTGCCTGGAGTGTAAACGCAGGGCTCTATGGCTACACCTTC. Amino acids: CAWSVNAGLYGYTF.

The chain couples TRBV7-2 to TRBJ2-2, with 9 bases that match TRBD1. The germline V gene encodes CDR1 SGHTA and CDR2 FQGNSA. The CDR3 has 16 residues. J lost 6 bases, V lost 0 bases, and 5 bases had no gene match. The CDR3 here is CASSLAGQGNAGELFF. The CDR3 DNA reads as TGTGCCAGCAGCTTAGCGGGACAGGGCAATGCCGGGGAGCTGTTTTTT.

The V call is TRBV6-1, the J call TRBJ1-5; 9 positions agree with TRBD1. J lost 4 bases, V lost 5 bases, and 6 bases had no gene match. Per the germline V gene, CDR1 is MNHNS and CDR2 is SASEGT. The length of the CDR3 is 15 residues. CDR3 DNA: TGTGCCAGCAGTATCGGACAGGGGATTAATCAGCCCCAGCATTTT. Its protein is CASSIGQGINQPQHF.